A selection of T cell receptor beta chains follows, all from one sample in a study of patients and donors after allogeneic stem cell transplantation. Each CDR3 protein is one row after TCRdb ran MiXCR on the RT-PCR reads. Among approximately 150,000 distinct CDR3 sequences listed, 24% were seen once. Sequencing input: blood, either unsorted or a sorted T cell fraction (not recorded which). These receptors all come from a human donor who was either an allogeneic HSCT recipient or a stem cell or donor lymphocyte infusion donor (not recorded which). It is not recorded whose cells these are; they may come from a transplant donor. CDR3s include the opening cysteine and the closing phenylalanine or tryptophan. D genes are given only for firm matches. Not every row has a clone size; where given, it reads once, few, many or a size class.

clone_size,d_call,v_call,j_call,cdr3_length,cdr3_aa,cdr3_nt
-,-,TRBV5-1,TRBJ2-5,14,CASSLLFREETQYF,TGCGCCAGCAGCTTGCTCTTTCGAGAAGAGACCCAGTACTTC
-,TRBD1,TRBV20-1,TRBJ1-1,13,CSAPQGPNTEAFF,TGCAGTGCTCCACAGGGGCCGAACACTGAAGCTTTCTTT
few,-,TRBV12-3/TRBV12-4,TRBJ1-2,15,CASSNRWGFNYGYTF,TGTGCCAGCAGCAACCGATGGGGCTTTAACTATGGCTACACCTTC
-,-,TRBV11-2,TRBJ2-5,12,CASSREWETQYF,TGTGCCAGCAGCAGGGAGTGGGAGACCCAGTACTTC
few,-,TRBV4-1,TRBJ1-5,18,CASSQGILRQTAGEPQHF,TGCGCCAGCAGCCAAGGTATCCTACGACAGACCGCCGGCGAGCCCCAGCATTTT
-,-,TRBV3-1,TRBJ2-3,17,CASSQGGAGSYTDTQYF,TGTGCCAGCAGCCAAGGTGGCGCCGGGAGCTACACAGATACGCAGTATTTT
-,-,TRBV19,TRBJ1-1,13,CASTTIDLKEAFF,TGTGCCAGTACTACGATAGATCTCAAGGAAGCTTTCTTT
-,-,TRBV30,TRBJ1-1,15,CAWSAKDTRNTEAFF,TGTGCCTGGAGTGCCAAGGACACACGGAACACTGAAGCTTTCTTT
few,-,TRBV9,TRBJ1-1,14,CASSVDQGFTEAFF,TGTGCCAGCAGCGTAGATCAGGGCTTTACTGAAGCTTTCTTT
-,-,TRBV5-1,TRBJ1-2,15,CASSLEFTANYGYTF,TGCGCCAGCAGCTTGGAGTTCACCGCTAACTATGGCTACACCTTC
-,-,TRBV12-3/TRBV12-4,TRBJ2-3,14,CASSLFWGGDTQYF,TGTGCCAGCAGTTTATTTTGGGGCGGGGATACGCAGTATTTT
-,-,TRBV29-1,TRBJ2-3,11,CSVAFTDTQYF,TGCAGCGTGGCATTCACAGATACGCAGTATTTT
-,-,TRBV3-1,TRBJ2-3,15,CASSRLGQSTDTQYF,TGTGCCAGCAGCCGACTCGGACAGAGCACAGATACGCAGTATTTT
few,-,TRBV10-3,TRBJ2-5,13,CATIPNFGETQYF,TGTGCCACAATTCCCAATTTCGGAGAGACCCAGTACTTC
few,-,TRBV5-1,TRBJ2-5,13,CASSLLTQETQYF,TGCGCCAGCAGCTTGCTTACCCAAGAGACCCAGTACTTC
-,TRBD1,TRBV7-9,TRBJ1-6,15,CASSDRDRGYSPLHF,TGTGCCAGCAGCGACCGGGACAGGGGATATTCACCCCTCCACTTT
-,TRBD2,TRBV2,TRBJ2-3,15,CASSEFSGGLDTQYF,TGTGCCAGCAGTGAATTTAGCGGGGGGTTAGATACGCAGTATTTT
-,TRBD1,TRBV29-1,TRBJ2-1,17,CSVEDATGTDRRDEQFF,TGCAGCGTTGAAGATGCCACCGGGACAGATCGAAGGGATGAGCAGTTCTTC
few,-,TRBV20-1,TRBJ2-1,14,CSASQGLGYLEQFF,TGCAGTGCGTCCCAGGGGCTGGGGTACCTTGAGCAGTTCTTC
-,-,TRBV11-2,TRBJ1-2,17,CASSLGPDKRTNYGYTF,TGTGCCAGCAGCTTAGGCCCCGACAAGAGGACTAACTATGGCTACACCTTC
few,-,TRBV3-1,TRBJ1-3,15,CASSETGNSGNTIYF,TGTGCCAGCAGCGAAACAGGAAACTCTGGAAACACCATATATTTT
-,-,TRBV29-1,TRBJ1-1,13,CSVPQGMNTEAFF,TGCAGCGTTCCACAGGGCATGAACACTGAAGCTTTCTTT
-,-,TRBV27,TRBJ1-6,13,CASSFGSGSPLHF,TGTGCCAGCAGTTTTGGAAGCGGTTCACCCCTCCACTTT
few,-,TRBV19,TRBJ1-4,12,CASRGQNEKLFF,TGTGCCAGTCGGGGGCAGAATGAAAAACTGTTTTTT
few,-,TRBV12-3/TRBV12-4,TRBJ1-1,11,CASTPNTEAFF,TGTGCCAGCACCCCGAACACTGAAGCTTTCTTT
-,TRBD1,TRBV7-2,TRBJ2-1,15,CASSPRTGGINEQFF,TGTGCCAGCAGCCCAAGGACAGGGGGCATCAATGAGCAGTTCTTC
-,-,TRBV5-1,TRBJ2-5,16,CASSLAQNRMGETQYF,TGCGCCAGCAGCTTGGCCCAGAATCGGATGGGAGAGACCCAGTACTTC
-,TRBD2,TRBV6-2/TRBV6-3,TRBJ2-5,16,CASSDLAGVTRETQYF,TGTGCCAGCAGTGATTTAGCGGGAGTAACCAGGGAGACCCAGTACTTC
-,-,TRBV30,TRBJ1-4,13,CAWSRGPDEKLFF,TGTGCCTGGAGTAGGGGACCTGATGAAAAACTGTTTTTT
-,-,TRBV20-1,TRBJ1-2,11,CSARALFGSYF,TGCAGTGCTAGAGCCCTATTCGGCTCGTACTTC
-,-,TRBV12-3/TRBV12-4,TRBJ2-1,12,CATRPRNNEQFF,TGTGCCACCAGACCACGAAACAATGAGCAGTTCTTC
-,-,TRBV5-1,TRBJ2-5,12,CASSETQETQYF,TGCGCCAGCAGCGAGACCCAAGAGACCCAGTACTTC
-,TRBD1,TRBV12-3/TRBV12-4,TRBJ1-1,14,CASSLPGGNTEAFF,TGTGCCAGCAGTTTACCAGGGGGGAACACTGAAGCTTTCTTT
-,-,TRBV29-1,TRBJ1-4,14,CSATADGYNEKLFF,TGCAGCGCCACTGCGGACGGATATAATGAAAAACTGTTTTTT
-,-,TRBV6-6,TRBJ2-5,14,CASWTREGQETQYF,TGTGCCAGCTGGACTCGCGAGGGACAAGAGACCCAGTACTTC
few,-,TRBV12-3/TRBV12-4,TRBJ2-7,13,CASGTALKGEQYF,TGTGCCAGCGGTACGGCCTTAAAGGGAGAGCAGTACTTC
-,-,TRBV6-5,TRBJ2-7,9,CASSYEQYF,TGTGCCAGCAGTTACGAGCAGTACTTC
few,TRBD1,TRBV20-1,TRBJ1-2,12,CSASGQGGRNTF,TGCAGTGCGTCGGGACAGGGGGGTCGTAACACCTTC
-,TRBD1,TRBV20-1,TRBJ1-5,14,CSARLGQGSQPQHF,TGCAGTGCTAGATTGGGACAGGGAAGCCAGCCCCAGCATTTT
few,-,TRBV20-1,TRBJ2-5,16,CSARDGRATLQETQYF,TGCAGTGCTAGAGACGGACGCGCGACTTTACAAGAGACCCAGTACTTC
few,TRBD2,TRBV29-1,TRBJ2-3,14,CSVEPAGVPDTQYF,TGCAGCGTTGAACCGGCGGGAGTCCCAGATACGCAGTATTTT
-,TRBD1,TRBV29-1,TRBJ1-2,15,CSVEPAPGGNDGYTF,TGCAGCGTTGAACCCGCCCCAGGGGGCAATGATGGCTACACCTTC
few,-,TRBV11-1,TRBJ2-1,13,CASSFTGLNEQFF,TGTGCCAGCAGCTTCACTGGACTCAATGAGCAGTTCTTC
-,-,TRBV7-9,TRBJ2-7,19,CASSPGLATKPKPKYEQYF,TGTGCCAGCAGCCCCGGGTTGGCGACAAAACCCAAGCCTAAATACGAGCAGTACTTC
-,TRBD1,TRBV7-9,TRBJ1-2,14,CASSAGTGVKGYTF,TGTGCCAGCAGCGCCGGGACAGGGGTAAAGGGCTACACCTTC
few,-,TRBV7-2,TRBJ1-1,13,CASSPRRNTEAFF,TGTGCCAGCAGCCCCCGACGGAACACTGAAGCTTTCTTT
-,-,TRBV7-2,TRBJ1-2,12,CASTQERIRYTF,TGTGCCAGCACTCAAGAGCGAATCCGCTACACCTTC
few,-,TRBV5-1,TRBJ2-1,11,CASSTYNEQFF,TGCGCCAGCAGCACTTACAATGAGCAGTTCTTC